This TCR beta chain comes out of a study of cytomegalovirus exposure and HLA in healthy donors. Regarding the study as a whole: A later analysis appeared to link common viral pathogens to several of the most significant clusters. Later, an analysis showed that TCR beta chains associated with HLA were more clonally expanded than others that were equally common.

The CDR3 is made up of 13 amino acids. CDR1 SGDLS and CDR2 YYNGEE come from the germline V gene. V was pared by 2 bases and J by 7 bases, with 5 bases of the junction left unmatched. Primers for the PCR totalled 60 Vbeta and 13 Jbeta. Assay: immunoSEQ multiplex PCR; the TCRdb copy retains only in-frame clones and omits some. The sample has over 100,000 clones; 76% are singletons. Regarding this clone: Its antigen is currently unknown.

This chain joins TRBV9 and TRBJ2-5; 7 nucleotides agree with TRBD1. Material for sequencing was PBMCs. The sequence came from a woman younger than 35 in good health and CMV-seropositive. The CDR3 bases are TGTGCCAGCAGCGTCGACAGGGTGGCGACCCAGTACTTC. Protein product: CASSVDRVATQYF.